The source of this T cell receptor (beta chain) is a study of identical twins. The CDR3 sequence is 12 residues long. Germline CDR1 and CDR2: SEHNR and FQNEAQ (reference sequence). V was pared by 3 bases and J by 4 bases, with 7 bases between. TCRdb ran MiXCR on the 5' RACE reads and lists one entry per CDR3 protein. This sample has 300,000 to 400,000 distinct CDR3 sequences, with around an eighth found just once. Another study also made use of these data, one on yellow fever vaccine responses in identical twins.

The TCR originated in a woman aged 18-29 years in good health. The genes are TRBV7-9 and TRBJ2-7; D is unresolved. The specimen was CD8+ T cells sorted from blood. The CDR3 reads CASSLDYYEQYF. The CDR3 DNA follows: TGTGCCAGCAGCTTGGATTATTACGAGCAGTACTTC.